The 4 T cell receptor beta chains below come from one sample, sequenced in a study of blood T cell repertoires in COVID-19. Only in-frame clones appear in the TCRdb table, and some are missing; sequencing was by immunoSEQ multiplex PCR. The sample has some 33,000 clones; more than 80% are singletons. Sequenced input: peripheral blood. The receptor source for this set is a human donor in a cohort sampled during active COVID-19.

The rearrangement links TRBV25-1 to TRBJ2-3; D might be TRBD1 (6 bases). V dropped 3 bases and J dropped 3 bases, with 10 bases sitting between them. Looked up from germline, CDR1 is MGHDK and CDR2 is SYGVNS. CDR3 length: 14 residues. CDR3 sequence: CASSETGGTDTQYF. Written as DNA, the CDR3 is TGTGCCAGCAGTGAGACAGGCGGGACAGATACGCAGTATTTT.

The genes are TRBV30 and TRBJ2-5; 9 nucleotides align to TRBD2. The CDR3 consists of 15 residues. V shed 0 bases, J shed 5 bases, and the junction held 7 bases outside the gene matches. Germline CDR1 is GTSNPN and CDR2 is SVGIG (reference sequence). Here the CDR3 reads CAWSVAGGGGETQYF. Written as DNA, the CDR3 is TGTGCCTGGAGTGTAGCGGGAGGAGGAGGGGAGACCCAGTACTTC.

This clone was picked up a small number of times. The chain employs TRBV7-8 and TRBJ2-1; 9 nucleotides align to TRBD2. Looked up from germline, CDR1 is SGHVS and CDR2 is FQNEAQ. V gave up 0 bases and J gave up 4 bases; unmatched junction bases: 4. The CDR3 consists of 16 residues. CDR3: CASSLASGRAYNEQFF. The CDR3 DNA reads TGTGCCAGCAGCTTAGCTAGCGGGAGAGCTTACAATGAGCAGTTCTTC. Looking up the rest from reference TRBV7-8 and TRBJ2-1 gives the full variable domain: GAGVSQSPRYKVAKRGQDVALRCDPISGHVSLFWYQQALGQGPEFLTYFQNEAQLDKSGLPSDRFFAERPEGSVSTLKIQRTQQEDSAVYLCASSLASGRAYNEQFFGPGTRLTVL.

In this sample, this clone turned up a few times. This chain joins TRBV12-3 or TRBV12-4 and TRBJ1-3; D not certain. V lost 10 bases and J 9 bases, leaving 16 bases between the germline ends. This CDR3 comprises 12 residues. The chain's CDR3 is CAIESPRGTIYF. CDR3 DNA: TGTGCCATCGAATCCCCCCGGGGCACCATATATTTT.